Below, 9 T cell receptor beta chains from the same sample are listed, as sequenced in a study of CD8+ T cells in alopecia areata (dated by TCRdb to the late 2010s). Cells from mouse cutaneous lymph nodes were pooled, stained for CD4, CD8alpha, NKG2D, NKG2ACE and other markers, and then sorted on a BD Influx. Libraries were built with the immunoSEQ multiplex PCR assay. For TCR sequencing, RNA was extracted from every sample and reverse transcribed into cDNA to serve as template. Drawn from immuneACCESS, this table holds only the in-frame rearrangements with V and J called that TCRdb kept. Clones are partly lost; checked studies trace under half to an unresolved V gene and leave the rest unexplained. For this sample the table reports approximately 280,000 clones, with no clone seen just once. The ten largest clones add up to more than 1% of the sample. Sequencing was done on a sample of CD4+ T cells sorted from a lymph node. These receptors were taken from a C3H/HeJ mouse with alopecia areata. These mice carry the MHC haplotype H2-k.

Details on this clone: Genes and germline are mouse. CDR3: CTCSGGLGGRETLYF. CDR3 DNA (partial): TGCACCTGCAGTGGTGGACTGGGGGGGCGAGAA. The genes are TRBV1 and TRBJ2-3; 13 nucleotides align to TRBD2. The read falls 4 residues short of the CDR3 end, and the missing part is taken from the germline J gene. Germline values: CDR1 NSQYPW, CDR2 LRSPGD (reference sequence). The CDR3 length is 15 residues.

This clone was seen more than once but under ten times. The gene symbols are mouse symbols. The read falls 4 residues short of the CDR3 end, and the missing part is taken from the germline J gene. J is TRBJ2-3 and V is TRBV13-2; 8 nucleotides match TRBD1. Germline V lookup: CDR1 NNHNN, CDR2 SYGAGS (reference sequence). After removal of 6 bases from V and 3 bases from J, the junction contained 6 bases not matched to a gene. The CDR3 consists of 14 residues. CDR3 DNA (partial): TGTGCCAGCGAATCCAGGGGGCGCGCAGAA. It yields the protein CASESRGRAE. The complete CDR3 sequence is CASESRGRAETLYF.

A few counts support this clone. The gene symbols are mouse symbols. The read is 4 residues too short to cover the CDR3 end, so that end is filled in from the germline J gene. The gene calls are TRBV19 and TRBJ1-2; 9 bases map to TRBD1. This CDR3 spans 13 amino acids. Trimming removed 6 bases from V and 1 base from J; junction bases left unmatched: 1. Germline V gives CDR1 FNHDT, CDR2 SITEND (reference sequence). The part of the CDR3 DNA that was read is TGTGCCAGCAAGGGACAGGGAAACTCC. Its protein product is CASKGQGNS. The entire CDR3 sequence reads CASKGQGNSDYTF.

As regards this clone: Gene names and germline match the mouse. The part of the CDR3 DNA that was read is TGTGCCAGCAGTGTCGAGACAGGGGAAAACTCC. This translates into CASSVETGENS. The CDR3, in full, reads CASSVETGENSDYTF. The chain joins TRBV13-1 to TRBJ1-2; 8 bases fit TRBD1. Read sequence stops 4 residues before the CDR3 end, and the germline J gene provides the missing end. V was clipped by 3 bases and J by 1 base; unmatched bases: 5. Germline-derived CDR1 and CDR2 are NSHNY and SYGAGN. This CDR3 contains 15 residues.

As regards this clone: Mouse names are used for the genes. The CDR3 goes on 3 residues after the read ends, and that part is filled in from the germline J gene. The chain has TRBV1 and TRBJ1-6; 9 nucleotides agree with TRBD1. TRBJ1-6 is an ORF, and what it does is uncertain. The CDR3 extends over 15 amino acids. Germline CDR1 and CDR2: NSQYPW and LRSPGD (reference sequence). J gave up 3 bases and V 4 bases, and 1 base lay outside the gene matches. The sequenced part of the CDR3 DNA is TGCACCTGCAGTGACAGGGGGCGCTATAATTCGCCC. Protein sequence: CTCSDRGRYNSP. From start to end, the CDR3 is CTCSDRGRYNSPLYF.

This clone was seen repeatedly, ten times or more. The listed genes are named as in mouse. With the read ending 4 residues before the CDR3 end, the germline J gene is used to fill in that end. The chain recombines TRBV13-2 with TRBJ2-2; 11 bases fit TRBD2. Germline trimming cut 0 bases from V and 3 bases from J; bases unmatched to any gene: 1. The CDR3 covers 16 residues. Germline V gene data show CDR1 as NNHNN and CDR2 as SYGAGS (reference sequence). CDR3 in amino acids: CASGDAGLGDTGQLYF. The CDR3 DNA, read in part, is TGTGCCAGCGGTGATGCGGGACTGGGGGACACCGGG.

Details on this clone: Mouse gene names apply. The read ends 4 residues before the CDR3 terminus; that terminus is restored from the germline J gene. V usage is TRBV13-1 and J usage is TRBJ1-2; 11 bases are a match to TRBD1. In germline, CDR1 is NSHNY, CDR2 SYGAGN. V shed 0 bases and J 3 bases; nucleotides not matched to a gene: 4. The CDR3 covers 16 residues. CDR3: CASSDAGQGADSDYTF. The sequenced part of the CDR3 DNA is TGTGCCAGCAGTGATGCTGGACAGGGGGCCGACTCC.

Comments on this clone: Genes and germline come from the mouse. The read is 4 residues too short to cover the CDR3 end, so that end is filled in from the germline J gene. The genes are TRBV1 and TRBJ2-7, with 9 positions matching TRBD2. This CDR3 region has 15 residues. Per germline, CDR1 NSQYPW and CDR2 LRSPGD (reference sequence). The V segment lost 5 bases and the J segment 0 bases; nucleotides outside the gene matches: 5. The sequenced part of the CDR3 DNA is TGCACCTGCAGTCGGACTGGGGCGAGCTCCTAT. Translated, it gives CTCSRTGASSY. In full, the CDR3 reads CTCSRTGASSYEQYF. The full variable domain, with the rest looked up from reference TRBV1 and TRBJ2-7, is VTLLEQNPRWRLVPRGQAVNLRCILKNSQYPWMSWYQQDLQKQLQWLFTLRSPGDKEVKSLPGADYLATRVTDTELRLQVANMSQGRTLYCTCSRTGASSYEQYFGPGTRLTVL.

This clone was observed a few times. Here the gene names and germline are mouse. With the read ending 4 residues before the CDR3 end, the germline J gene is used to fill in that end. In the same sample, other DNA sequences code for this CDR3. The chain combines TRBV31 with TRBJ1-2, with a possible D match to TRBD1 (5 bases). CDR1 GKSSPN and CDR2 SITVG come from the germline V gene. Trimming cost V 1 base and J 0 bases, with 6 bases left between them. The CDR3 covers 13 residues. The sequenced part of the CDR3 DNA is TGTGCCTGGAGTCCCAGGGCAAACTCC. Its translation is CAWSPRANS. The CDR3 in its entirety is CAWSPRANSDYTF. Full variable domain (remainder filled in from reference TRBV31 and TRBJ1-2): AQTIHQWPVAEIKAVGSPLSLGCTIKGKSSPNLYWYWQATGGTLQQLFYSITVGQVESVVQLNLSASRPKDDQFILSTEKLLLSHSGFYLCAWSPRANSDYTFGSGTRLLVI.